Presented here are 15 T cell receptor beta chains from one specimen sequenced in a study of control samples from healthy donors and cancer patients (TCRdb year 2020). Libraries were built with the immunoSEQ multiplex PCR assay. Imported from immuneACCESS, the table was reduced by TCRdb to in-frame sequences with V and J called. These copies leave out some clones; in studies compared against another copy, an unresolved V gene accounts for under half, and the cause of the remainder is not known. This sample has 150,000 or so clones in its table, and 85% to 95% of those were observed once. The ten largest clones add up to 12% to 15% of the sample. Source material: PBMCs. Every receptor here comes from a man aged 55 to 70 with colorectal cancer.

This clone was seen once. This chain uses TRBV5-6 with TRBJ1-2; D is undetermined. V gave up 4 bases and J gave up 7 bases, with 14 bases separating them. Germline lookup yields CDR1 SGHDT and CDR2 YYEEEE. CDR3 length equals 13 residues. The CDR3 DNA is TGTGCCAGCAGCCTAGGATGGGCAGTTGGCTACACCTTC. Amino acids: CASSLGWAVGYTF.

This chain connects TRBV19 to TRBJ1-3, with 7 bases identical to TRBD1. CDR3 length: 17 residues. The V segment lost 9 bases and the J segment 0 bases; nucleotides outside the gene matches: 14. Germline assignment: CDR1 LNHDA and CDR2 SQIVND (reference sequence). CDR3: CASSSLGQSYSGNTIYF. CDR3 nucleotide sequence: TGTGCCAGCAGTTCTTTGGGACAGTCTTACTCTGGAAACACCATATATTTT.

V usage is TRBV5-4 and J usage is TRBJ1-1; D possibly corresponds to TRBD1 (6 bases). The V and J ends lost 4 bases and 2 bases respectively, with 9 bases between them. This CDR3 region has 13 residues. Germline V CDR1 and CDR2: SGHNT, YYREEE (reference sequence). The CDR3 DNA reads as TGTGCCAGCAGCCGGACAGTCAACACTGAAGCTTTCTTT. As protein: CASSRTVNTEAFF.

V and J are TRBV2 and TRBJ1-6; 7 nucleotides match TRBD1. Germline V gene lookup returns CDR1 SNHLY and CDR2 FYNNEI. The CDR3 contains 15 residues. V was clipped by 2 bases and J by 9 bases; unmatched bases: 7. CDR3 DNA sequence: TGTGCCAGCAGTGAATCGACAGGGTCTGGTTCACCCCTCCACTTT. Amino acids: CASSESTGSGSPLHF.

The rearrangement joins TRBV7-9 to TRBJ1-2; 8 bases are a match to TRBD1. Germline assignment: CDR1 SEHNR and CDR2 FQNEAQ (reference sequence). V shed 5 bases, J shed 7 bases, and the junction held 9 bases outside the gene matches. The CDR3 extends over 14 amino acids. The CDR3 DNA is TGTGCCAGCAGCGAGCCCGGGACAGGACGTGGCTACACCTTC. Amino acids: CASSEPGTGRGYTF.

In its sample, this clone was seen once. This chain connects TRBV18 to TRBJ2-2; possibly TRBD2 for D (7 bases). Trimming left V 3 bases short and J 3 bases short, with 20 bases between. CDR1 and CDR2 (germline): KGHSH, LQKENI. The CDR3 sequence is 18 residues long. This chain's CDR3 is CASSPKRGGPRYTGELFF. In DNA form, the CDR3 reads TGTGCCAGCTCACCCAAACGCGGGGGCCCACGCTACACCGGGGAGCTGTTTTTT.

The CDR3 bases are TGTGCCAGCAGCGGGGCCGGAGATACGCAGTATTTT. It encodes CASSGAGDTQYF. This chain connects TRBV6-5 to TRBJ2-3; tentatively, D is TRBD1 or TRBD2 (5 bases each). This CDR3 is built from 12 residues. V lost 6 bases to trimming and J lost 5 bases, with 9 bases between them. CDR1 and CDR2 (germline): MNHEY, SVGAGI.

The J gene is TRBJ2-7, the V gene TRBV6-5; D is possibly TRBD1 or TRBD2 (5 bases each). The CDR3 extends over 14 amino acids. Trimming pared 4 bases from V and 0 bases from J, leaving 10 bases between. CDR1 is MNHEY and CDR2 is SVGAGI in the germline V gene. The CDR3 coding sequence is TGTGCCAGCAGTTTCGGGACCCTCTCCTACGAGCAGTACTTC. Translation gives CASSFGTLSYEQYF.

The V call is TRBV25-1, the J call TRBJ2-2, with D unclear. Germline CDR1 MGHDK, CDR2 SYGVNS. The CDR3 length is 16 residues. The V gene lost 1 base and the J gene lost 4 bases, with 13 bases spanning the gap. As DNA, the CDR3 is TGTGCCAGCAGTGAATCGCCCACAGAATTCACCGGGGAGCTGTTTTTT. It codes for CASSESPTEFTGELFF.

The V and J genes are TRBV19 and TRBJ2-1, with 9 nucleotides matching TRBD2. CDR1 and CDR2 from the germline V gene are LNHDA and SQIVND (reference sequence). The CDR3 covers 14 residues. The J segment lost 8 bases and the V segment lost 7 bases, leaving 9 bases of the junction unmatched. The CDR3 bases are TGTGCCAGTAACGGCGGGGGGGCCAAGGATGAGCAGTTCTTC. Its translation is CASNGGGAKDEQFF.

The V gene is TRBV2, the J gene TRBJ2-5, with D maybe TRBD2 (5 bases). The CDR3 is made up of 12 amino acids. The V end was cut by 6 bases, the J end by 5 bases, with 10 bases between. Germline V gives CDR1 SNHLY, CDR2 FYNNEI. The CDR3 spells CASRWTGETQYF. The CDR3 DNA reads as TGTGCCAGCAGATGGACGGGGGAGACCCAGTACTTC.

The chain's CDR3 is CAWSQGAGNTIYF. For the CDR3, the DNA is TGTGCCTGGAGCCAGGGTGCTGGAAACACCATATATTTT. The genes are TRBV30 and TRBJ1-3, with a possible D match to TRBD1 (5 bases). The germline V gene has CDR1 GTSNPN and CDR2 SVGIG (reference sequence). The CDR3 has 13 residues. V shed 3 bases and J shed 2 bases, with 8 bases lying between them.

This chain joins TRBV19 and TRBJ1-4; 9 bases align to TRBD1. CDR3 size: 14 residues. Germline V lookup: CDR1 LNHDA, CDR2 SQIVND (reference sequence). V shed 5 bases and J 7 bases; nucleotides not matched to a gene: 5. The CDR3 sequence: CASSATGGPEKLFF. The DNA of the CDR3 is TGTGCCAGTAGTGCCACAGGGGGCCCTGAAAAACTGTTTTTT.

J is TRBJ2-5 and V is TRBV3-1 (or the pseudogene TRBV3-2); 11 nucleotides agree with TRBD2. There are 15 residues in the CDR3. Losses at the gene ends were 4 bases for V and 5 bases for J; bases not matched to a gene: 6. The V gene's germline CDR1 is LGHDT and CDR2 YNNKEL (reference sequence). CDR3 in amino acids: CASSLSGGAVETQYF. The CDR3 coding sequence is TGTGCCAGCAGCCTTAGCGGGGGGGCGGTGGAGACCCAGTACTTC.

The chain carries TRBV6-2 or TRBV6-3 and TRBJ1-1; 8 bases agree with TRBD1. The CDR3 consists of 16 residues. Germline-derived CDR1 and CDR2 are MNHEY and SVGEGT. V lost 0 bases and J lost 7; bases outside the gene matches: 10. Written as DNA, the CDR3 is TGTGCCAGCAGTTACTCCTGGACAGGGCGAAAAGGTGAAGCTTTCTTT. Encoded protein: CASSYSWTGRKGEAFF.